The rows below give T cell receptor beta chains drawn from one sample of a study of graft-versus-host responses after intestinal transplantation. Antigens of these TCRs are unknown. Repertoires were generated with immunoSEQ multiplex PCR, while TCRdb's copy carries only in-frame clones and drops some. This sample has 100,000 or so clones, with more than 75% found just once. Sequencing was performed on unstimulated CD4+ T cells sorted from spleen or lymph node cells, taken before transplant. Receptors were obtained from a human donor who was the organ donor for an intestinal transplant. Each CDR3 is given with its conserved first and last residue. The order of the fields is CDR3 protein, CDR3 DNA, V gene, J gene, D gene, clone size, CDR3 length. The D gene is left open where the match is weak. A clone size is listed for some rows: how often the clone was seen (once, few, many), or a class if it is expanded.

CDR3aa: CASSSITGGTDTEAFF
CDR3nt: TGTGCCAGCAGTTCGATTACAGGGGGGACTGACACTGAAGCTTTCTTT
v_gene: TRBV28
j_gene: TRBJ1-1
d_gene: TRBD1
abundance: NA
len: 16

CDR3aa: CASSFGRYSGANVLTF
CDR3nt: TGTGCCAGCAGCTTTGGACGGTACTCTGGGGCCAACGTCCTGACTTTC
v_gene: TRBV5-4
j_gene: TRBJ2-6
d_gene: NA
abundance: NA
len: 16

CDR3aa: CASSEAGDWSYNEQFF
CDR3nt: TGTGCCAGCAGTGAAGCAGGAGATTGGTCCTACAATGAGCAGTTCTTC
v_gene: TRBV2
j_gene: TRBJ2-1
d_gene: NA
abundance: NA
len: 16

CDR3aa: CASSPTQGERDTQYF
CDR3nt: TGTGCCAGCTCACCGACCCAGGGTGAACGAGATACGCAGTATTTT
v_gene: TRBV18
j_gene: TRBJ2-3
d_gene: NA
abundance: NA
len: 15

CDR3aa: CASSFKEGASYEQYF
CDR3nt: TGTGCCAGCAGCTTTAAGGAGGGGGCCTCCTACGAGCAGTACTTC
v_gene: TRBV7-2
j_gene: TRBJ2-7
d_gene: NA
abundance: NA
len: 15

CDR3aa: CASSITRGQGRMNTEAFF
CDR3nt: TGTGCCAGTAGTATAACTAGGGGACAGGGAAGGATGAACACTGAAGCTTTCTTT
v_gene: TRBV19
j_gene: TRBJ1-1
d_gene: TRBD1
abundance: NA
len: 18

CDR3aa: CAWSVLAASYGYTF
CDR3nt: TGTGCCTGGAGTGTACTGGCCGCTAGCTATGGCTACACCTTC
v_gene: TRBV30
j_gene: TRBJ1-2
d_gene: NA
abundance: once
len: 14

CDR3aa: CASSPLSGTGNRYGYTF
CDR3nt: TGTGCCAGCAGTCCGCTGTCTGGGACAGGGAACCGTTATGGCTACACCTTC
v_gene: TRBV27
j_gene: TRBJ1-2
d_gene: TRBD1
abundance: NA
len: 17

CDR3aa: CASSPYGGELFF
CDR3nt: TGCGCCAGCAGCCCTTATGGCGGGGAGCTGTTTTTT
v_gene: TRBV5-1
j_gene: TRBJ2-2
d_gene: NA
abundance: few
len: 12

CDR3aa: CASSLEGNYGYTF
CDR3nt: TGTGCCAGCAGCTTAGAAGGGAACTATGGCTACACCTTC
v_gene: TRBV5-6
j_gene: TRBJ1-2
d_gene: NA
abundance: NA
len: 13

CDR3aa: CASSESVLGRAFF
CDR3nt: TGTGCCAGCAGTGAATCGGTTTTGGGGAGGGCTTTCTTT
v_gene: TRBV2
j_gene: TRBJ1-1
d_gene: NA
abundance: NA
len: 13

CDR3aa: CAWSDQFYEQYF
CDR3nt: TGTGCCTGGAGTGACCAGTTCTACGAGCAGTACTTC
v_gene: TRBV30
j_gene: TRBJ2-7
d_gene: NA
abundance: NA
len: 12

CDR3aa: CASSVAGVPSTNEKLFF
CDR3nt: TGTGCCAGCAGTGTAGCAGGGGTCCCTTCAACTAATGAAAAACTGTTTTTT
v_gene: TRBV25-1
j_gene: TRBJ1-4
d_gene: NA
abundance: once
len: 17

CDR3aa: CAWIPGYTEAFF
CDR3nt: TGTGCCTGGATCCCAGGGTACACTGAAGCTTTCTTT
v_gene: TRBV30
j_gene: TRBJ1-1
d_gene: NA
abundance: NA
len: 12

CDR3aa: CASRRGGAFSASSYNEQFF
CDR3nt: TGTGCCAGCAGGAGAGGGGGGGCGTTCAGCGCCAGCTCCTACAATGAGCAGTTCTTC
v_gene: TRBV27
j_gene: TRBJ2-1
d_gene: NA
abundance: NA
len: 19

CDR3aa: CASSEAPSGGTDTQYF
CDR3nt: TGTGCCAGCAGTGAAGCTCCTAGCGGGGGCACAGATACGCAGTATTTT
v_gene: TRBV2
j_gene: TRBJ2-3
d_gene: TRBD2
abundance: once
len: 16

CDR3aa: CASSRARDRVSTGELFF
CDR3nt: TGCGCCAGCAGCCGTGCCCGGGACAGGGTTTCCACCGGGGAGCTGTTTTTT
v_gene: TRBV5-1
j_gene: TRBJ2-2
d_gene: TRBD1
abundance: NA
len: 17

CDR3aa: CASSAASQGRSYGYTF
CDR3nt: TGTGCCAGCAGTGCCGCCTCCCAGGGACGGAGCTATGGCTACACCTTC
v_gene: TRBV28
j_gene: TRBJ1-2
d_gene: NA
abundance: once
len: 16

CDR3aa: CASGKSYEQYF
CDR3nt: TGTGCCAGTGGGAAATCCTACGAGCAGTACTTC
v_gene: TRBV2
j_gene: TRBJ2-7
d_gene: NA
abundance: NA
len: 11

CDR3aa: CSATPTDTQYF
CDR3nt: TGCAGTGCTACGCCTACCGACACGCAGTATTTT
v_gene: TRBV20-1
j_gene: TRBJ2-3
d_gene: NA
abundance: once
len: 11

CDR3aa: CASRGTGKTASGYTF
CDR3nt: TGTGCCAGCAGAGGGACAGGGAAAACCGCATCTGGCTACACCTTC
v_gene: TRBV28
j_gene: TRBJ1-2
d_gene: TRBD1
abundance: NA
len: 15

CDR3aa: CASSQDESGGAYNEQFF
CDR3nt: TGTGCCAGCAGCCAAGATGAAAGCGGGGGGGCCTACAATGAGCAGTTCTTC
v_gene: TRBV4-2
j_gene: TRBJ2-1
d_gene: TRBD2
abundance: NA
len: 17

CDR3aa: CASRQQGSGETQYF
CDR3nt: TGTGCCAGCAGACAACAGGGGTCTGGGGAGACCCAGTACTTC
v_gene: TRBV11-2
j_gene: TRBJ2-5
d_gene: TRBD1
abundance: NA
len: 14